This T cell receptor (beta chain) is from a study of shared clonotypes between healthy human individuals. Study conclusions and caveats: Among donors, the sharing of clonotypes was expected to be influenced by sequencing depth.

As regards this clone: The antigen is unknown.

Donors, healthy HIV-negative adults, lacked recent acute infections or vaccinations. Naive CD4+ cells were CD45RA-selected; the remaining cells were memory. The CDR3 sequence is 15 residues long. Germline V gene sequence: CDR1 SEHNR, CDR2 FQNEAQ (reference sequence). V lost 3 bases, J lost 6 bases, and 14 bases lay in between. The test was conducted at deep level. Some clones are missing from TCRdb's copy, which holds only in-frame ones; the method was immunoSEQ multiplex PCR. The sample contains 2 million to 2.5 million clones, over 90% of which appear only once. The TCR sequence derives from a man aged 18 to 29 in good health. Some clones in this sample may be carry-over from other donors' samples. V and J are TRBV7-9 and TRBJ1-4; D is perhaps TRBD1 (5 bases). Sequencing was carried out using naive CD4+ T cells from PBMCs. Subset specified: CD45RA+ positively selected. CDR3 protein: CASSLAAGLDEKLFF. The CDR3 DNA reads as TGTGCCAGCAGCTTGGCAGCGGGGCTTGATGAAAAACTGTTTTTT.